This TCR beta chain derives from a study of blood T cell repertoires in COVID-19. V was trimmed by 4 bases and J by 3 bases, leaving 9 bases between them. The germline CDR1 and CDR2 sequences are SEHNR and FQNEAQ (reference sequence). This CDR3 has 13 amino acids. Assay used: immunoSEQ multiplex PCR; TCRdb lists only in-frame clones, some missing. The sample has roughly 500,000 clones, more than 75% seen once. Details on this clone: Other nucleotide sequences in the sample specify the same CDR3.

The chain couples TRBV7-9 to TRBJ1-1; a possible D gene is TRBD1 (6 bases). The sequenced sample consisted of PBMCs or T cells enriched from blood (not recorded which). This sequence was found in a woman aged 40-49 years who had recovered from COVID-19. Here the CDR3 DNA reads TGTGCCAGCAGCTCACAGGGCGACACTGAAGCTTTCTTT. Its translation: CASSSQGDTEAFF.